The next 21 T cell receptor beta chains were all read from a single sample in a study of PD-L1 blockade in urothelial cancer. Sequencing was performed with immunoSEQ multiplex PCR; in TCRdb, only in-frame clones are kept and a portion is missing. The table shows approximately 52,000 clones, with around 75% occurring only once. Noted time point: pretreatment peripheral blood. This specimen consisted of PBMCs, obtained around atezolizumab (anti-PD-L1) treatment. Receptor source: a man in his 70s with urothelial cancer.

The chain recombines TRBV28 with TRBJ1-1; D is ambiguous. Germline CDR1 and CDR2: MDHEN and SYDVKM. The CDR3 is 13 amino acids. Between the trimmed V and J ends, which lost 5 bases and 1 base, there was a span of 8 bases. This chain's CDR3 is CASSRNRNTEAFF. The CDR3 bases are TGTGCCAGCAGTCGTAACAGGAACACTGAAGCTTTCTTT. The entire variable domain, with the rest obtained from reference TRBV28 and TRBJ1-1, is as follows: DVKVTQSSRYLVKRTGEKVFLECVQDMDHENMFWYRQDPGLGLRLIYFSYDVKMKEKGDIPEGYSVSREKKERFSLILESASTNQTSMYLCASSRNRNTEAFFGQGTRLTVV.

This chain uses TRBV11-2 with TRBJ2-3; D perhaps matches TRBD2 (7 bases). Trimming took 6 bases from V and 5 from J, leaving 15 bases between them. The CDR3 spans 14 residues. Looked up from germline, CDR1 is SGHAT and CDR2 is FQNNGV. This CDR3 reads CASRRGGTLDTQYF. For the CDR3, the DNA is TGTGCCAGCAGGAGGGGGGGTACTCTAGATACGCAGTATTTT.

The chain links TRBV7-2 to TRBJ2-2, with D unresolved. This CDR3 is 14 amino acids long. Germline-derived CDR1 and CDR2 are SGHTA and FQGNSA. The V and J ends lost 0 bases and 4 bases respectively, with 6 bases between them. CDR3 sequence (DNA): TGTGCCAGCAGCTTAGCCCTATTCACCGGGGAGCTGTTTTTT. It is translated as CASSLALFTGELFF.

The chain is built from TRBV19 and TRBJ2-2; the match to TRBD2 covers 14 bases. The J segment lost 6 bases and the V segment lost 5 bases, leaving 8 bases of the junction unmatched. Germline loops: CDR1 LNHDA, CDR2 SQIVND (reference sequence). The CDR3 is 17 amino acids. CDR3: CASSPRLAGGPPGELFF. CDR3 sequence (DNA): TGTGCCAGTAGTCCACGACTAGCGGGAGGGCCCCCCGGGGAGCTGTTTTTT.

This clone was detected a few times. The chain recombines TRBV29-1 with TRBJ1-2, with a weak D call TRBD1 (5 bases). The ends were cut back, 4 bases at V and 7 bases at J, with 10 bases in the middle. CDR3 length equals 11 residues. Germline V gene sequence: CDR1 SQVTM, CDR2 ANQGSEA. This CDR3 reads CSVGGVGGYTF. The CDR3 DNA is TGCAGCGTTGGGGGGGTAGGTGGCTACACCTTC. Variable domain in full (rest from reference TRBV29-1 and TRBJ1-2): SAVISQKPSRDICQRGTSLTIQCQVDSQVTMMFWYRQQPGQSLTLIATANQGSEATYESGFVIDKFPISRPNLTFSTLTVSNMSPEDSSIYLCSVGGVGGYTFGSGTRLTVV.

The J gene is TRBJ1-1, the V gene TRBV5-1, with 8 bases aligning to TRBD1. The germline V gene has CDR1 SGHRS and CDR2 YFSETQ. V gave up 1 base and J gave up 1 base; unmatched junction bases: 9. The CDR3 extends over 17 amino acids. CDR3 in amino acids: CASSLNRGINSNTEAFF. DNA for the CDR3: TGCGCCAGCAGCTTGAACAGGGGGATTAATTCGAACACTGAAGCTTTCTTT. Using reference TRBV5-1 and TRBJ1-1 for the parts outside the CDR3, the full variable domain is KAGVTQTPRYLIKTRGQQVTLSCSPISGHRSVSWYQQTPGQGLQFLFEYFSETQRNKGNFPGRFSGRQFSNSRSEMNVSTLELGDSALYLCASSLNRGINSNTEAFFGQGTRLTVV.

The CDR3 nucleotides are TGTGCCAGCAGCTTGTACAGGCGCTCCTACGAGCAGTACTTC. Translating it yields CASSLYRRSYEQYF. The V gene is TRBV5-6, the J gene TRBJ2-7, with TRBD1 as a possible D gene (5 bases). The CDR3 runs to 14 residues. CDR1 SGHDT and CDR2 YYEEEE come from the germline V gene. Trimming shortened V by 1 base and J by 0 bases, and 8 bases separated the two germline ends.

J is TRBJ2-3 and V is TRBV7-2, with D possibly being TRBD1 (5 bases). Germline CDR1 is SGHTA and CDR2 is FQGNSA. V lost 5 bases and J lost 3, with 9 bases in between. The CDR3 sequence is 13 residues long. CDR3 loop: CASSRDRTDTQYF. Here the CDR3 DNA reads TGTGCCAGCAGCAGAGACAGAACAGATACGCAGTATTTT.

The genes are TRBV30 and TRBJ1-1; perhaps TRBD1 as D (6 bases). Germline CDR1 reads GTSNPN; CDR2 reads SVGIG (reference sequence). Trimming pared 2 bases from V and 5 bases from J, leaving 12 bases between. The length of the CDR3 is 13 residues. The CDR3 sequence: CAWSSQGGTEAFF. CDR3 sequence (DNA): TGTGCCTGGAGTTCACAGGGCGGAACTGAAGCTTTCTTT. Combining the CDR3 with reference TRBV30 and TRBJ1-1 gives the whole variable domain SQTIHQWPATLVQPVGSPLSLECTVEGTSNPNLYWYRQAAGRGLQLLFYSVGIGQISSEVPQNLSASRPQDRQFILSSKKLLLSDSGFYLCAWSSQGGTEAFFGQGTRLTVV.

This clone was seen a handful of times. The chain has TRBV11-3 and TRBJ1-1; D may be TRBD1 (5 bases). The length of the CDR3 is 13 residues. Germline V gives CDR1 SGHNT, CDR2 YENEEA. V was clipped by 5 bases and J by 4 bases, with 11 bases between them. This CDR3 is CASSNPGGTEAFF. CDR3 sequence (DNA): TGTGCCAGCAGCAACCCGGGGGGCACTGAAGCTTTCTTT. Looking up the rest from reference TRBV11-3 and TRBJ1-1 gives the full variable domain: EAGVVQSPRYKIIEKKQPVAFWCNPISGHNTLYWYLQNLGQGPELLIRYENEEAVDDSQLPKDRFSAERLKGVDSTLKIQPAELGDSAVYLCASSNPGGTEAFFGQGTRLTVV.

This chain uses TRBV7-2 with TRBJ2-3; D may be TRBD2 (7 bases). Germline values: CDR1 SGHTA, CDR2 FQGNSA. Trimming took off 10 bases at V and 3 bases at J, with 20 bases between the two ends. This CDR3 is 15 amino acids long. The CDR3 is CATLGGARRTDTQYF. For the CDR3, the DNA is TGTGCCACCCTAGGGGGGGCGCGGAGGACAGATACGCAGTATTTT.

This clone occurred once. The chain recombines TRBV28 with TRBJ2-3; 14 nucleotides align to TRBD2. Germline CDR1 and CDR2: MDHEN and SYDVKM. With V trimmed by 8 bases and J by 4 bases, 11 bases remained unmatched. The CDR3 covers 17 residues. The CDR3 loop is CASALWGLAGVADTQYF. CDR3 nucleotides: TGTGCCAGCGCCCTCTGGGGACTAGCGGGAGTAGCAGATACGCAGTATTTT.

The chain couples TRBV7-9 to TRBJ2-3; 8 nucleotides agree with TRBD2. From germline, CDR1 is SEHNR and CDR2 FQNEAQ (reference sequence). The CDR3 loop spans 14 amino acids. J gave up 2 bases and V 4 bases, and 2 bases lay outside the gene matches. In nucleotides, the CDR3 is TGTGCCAGCAGCTCTAGCGGGTACACAGATACGCAGTATTTT. Protein product: CASSSSGYTDTQYF.

The chain has TRBV11-3 and TRBJ2-5; 9 bases align to TRBD1. V lost 5 bases and J lost 4; bases outside the gene matches: 8. Germline CDR1 is SGHNT and CDR2 is YENEEA. This CDR3 contains 15 residues. The CDR3 reads CASSLSLGQGETQYF. For the CDR3, the DNA is TGTGCCAGCAGCCTGAGCTTGGGACAGGGAGAGACCCAGTACTTC.

This chain links TRBV11-2 with TRBJ1-2, with D uncertain. The CDR3 contains 12 residues. V shed 1 base and J shed 14 bases, with 14 bases lying between them. CDR1 and CDR2 from the germline V gene are SGHAT and FQNNGV. CDR3 region: CASSLAVSARTF. As DNA, the CDR3 is TGTGCCAGCAGCTTAGCGGTCTCCGCCCGTACCTTC.

The genes are TRBV29-1 and TRBJ1-3, with TRBD1 as a possible D gene (5 bases). The CDR3 length is 13 residues. CDR1 is SQVTM, CDR2 ANQGSEA, per germline. V lost 7 bases and J 5 bases, leaving 15 bases between the germline ends. In DNA, the CDR3 is TGCAGCGCCAGGGTGGGCCAAAGAAACACCATATATTTT. Translation: CSARVGQRNTIYF.

J is TRBJ2-1 and V is TRBV28, with unresolved D. Germline V lookup: CDR1 MDHEN, CDR2 SYDVKM. Trimming cost V 3 bases and J 8 bases, with 11 bases left between them. The CDR3 is 13 amino acids. In DNA form, the CDR3 reads TGTGCCAGCAGTTTGGCAGGCCGGCATGAGCAGTTCTTC. It translates to CASSLAGRHEQFF.

The rearrangement links TRBV30 to TRBJ2-7, with D possibly matching TRBD2 (6 bases). V lost 0 bases to trimming and J lost 4 bases, with 10 bases between them. Germline CDR1 and CDR2: GTSNPN and SVGIG (reference sequence). The CDR3 covers 13 residues. The CDR3 loop reads CAWSVETSYEQYF. CDR3 in DNA: TGTGCCTGGAGTGTCGAGACTAGTTACGAGCAGTACTTC.

J is TRBJ2-7 and V is TRBV30; D remains ambiguous. Germline CDR1 reads GTSNPN; CDR2 reads SVGIG (reference sequence). There are 13 residues in the CDR3. Trimming pared 3 bases from V and 6 bases from J, leaving 15 bases between. The chain's CDR3 is CAWSLSNLREQYF. Here the CDR3 DNA reads TGTGCCTGGAGCCTTAGTAATTTGCGCGAGCAGTACTTC. The full variable domain, rest sourced from reference TRBV30 and TRBJ2-7, is SQTIHQWPATLVQPVGSPLSLECTVEGTSNPNLYWYRQAAGRGLQLLFYSVGIGQISSEVPQNLSASRPQDRQFILSSKKLLLSDSGFYLCAWSLSNLREQYFGPGTRLTVT.

The chain combines TRBV7-2 with TRBJ2-1; 11 nucleotides match TRBD2. CDR1 and CDR2 (germline): SGHTA, FQGNSA. The CDR3 spans 16 residues. V was clipped by 1 base and J by 9 bases; unmatched bases: 8. Here the CDR3 reads CASSLGSSGGAREQFF. CDR3 DNA sequence: TGTGCCAGCAGCTTAGGCAGTAGCGGGGGGGCCCGTGAGCAGTTCTTC.

The chain has TRBV7-3 and TRBJ2-2; 8 bases are a match to TRBD1. CDR1 is SGHTA and CDR2 is FQGTGA in the germline V gene. The CDR3 is 14 residues long. V lost 5 bases, J lost 6 bases, and 5 bases stayed unmatched. The DNA of the CDR3 is TGTGCCAGCAGCCCGGACAGGGAATCCGGGGAGCTGTTTTTT. It translates to CASSPDRESGELFF.